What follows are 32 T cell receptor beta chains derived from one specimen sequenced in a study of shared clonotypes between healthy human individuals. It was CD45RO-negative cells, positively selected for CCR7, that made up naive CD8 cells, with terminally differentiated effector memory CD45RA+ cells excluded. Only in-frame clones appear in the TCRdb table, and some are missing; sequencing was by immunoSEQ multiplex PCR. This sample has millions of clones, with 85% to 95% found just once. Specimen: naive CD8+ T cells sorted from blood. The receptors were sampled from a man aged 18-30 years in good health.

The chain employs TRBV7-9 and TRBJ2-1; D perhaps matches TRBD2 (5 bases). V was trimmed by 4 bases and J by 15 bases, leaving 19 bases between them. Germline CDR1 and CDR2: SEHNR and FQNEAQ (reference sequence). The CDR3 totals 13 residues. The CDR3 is CASSSGIPIQPFF. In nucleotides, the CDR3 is TGTGCCAGCAGCTCCGGGATTCCAATTCAGCCGTTCTTC.

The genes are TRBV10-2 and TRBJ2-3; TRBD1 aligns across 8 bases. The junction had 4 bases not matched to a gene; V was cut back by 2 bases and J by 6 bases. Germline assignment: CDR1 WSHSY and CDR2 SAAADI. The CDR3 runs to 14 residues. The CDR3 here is CASSEAGGEDTQYF. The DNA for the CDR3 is TGCGCCAGCAGTGAGGCAGGGGGCGAGGATACGCAGTATTTT.

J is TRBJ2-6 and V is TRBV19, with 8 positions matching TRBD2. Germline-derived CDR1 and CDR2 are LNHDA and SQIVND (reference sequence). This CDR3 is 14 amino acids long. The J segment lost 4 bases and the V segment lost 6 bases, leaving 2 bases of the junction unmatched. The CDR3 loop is CASSPSGGANVLTF. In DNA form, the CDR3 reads TGTGCCAGTAGCCCTAGCGGGGGGGCCAACGTCCTGACTTTC. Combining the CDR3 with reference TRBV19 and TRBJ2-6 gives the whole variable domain DGGITQSPKYLFRKEGQNVTLSCEQNLNHDAMYWYRQDPGQGLRLIYYSQIVNDFQKGDIAEGYSVSREKKESFPLTVTSAQKNPTAFYLCASSPSGGANVLTFGAGSRLTVL.

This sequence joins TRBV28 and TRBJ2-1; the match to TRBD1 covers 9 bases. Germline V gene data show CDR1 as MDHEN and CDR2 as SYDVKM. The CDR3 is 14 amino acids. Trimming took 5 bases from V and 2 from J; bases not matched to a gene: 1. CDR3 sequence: CASSHRGPYNEQFF. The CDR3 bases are TGTGCCAGCAGTCACAGGGGGCCCTACAATGAGCAGTTCTTC.

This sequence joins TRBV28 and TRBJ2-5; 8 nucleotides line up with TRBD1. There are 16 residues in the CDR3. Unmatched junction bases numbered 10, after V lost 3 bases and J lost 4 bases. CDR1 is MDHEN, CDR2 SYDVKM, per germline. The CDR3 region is CASSFRGRGRPETQYF. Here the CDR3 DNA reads TGTGCCAGCAGTTTCAGGGGCAGGGGGCGCCCAGAGACCCAGTACTTC.

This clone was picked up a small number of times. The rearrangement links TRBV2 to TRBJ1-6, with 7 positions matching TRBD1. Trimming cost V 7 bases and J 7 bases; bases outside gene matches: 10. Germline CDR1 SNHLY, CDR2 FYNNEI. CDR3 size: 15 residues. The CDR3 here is CASNRDSMLNSPLHF. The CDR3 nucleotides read TGTGCCAGCAACCGGGACAGCATGCTAAATTCACCCCTCCACTTT. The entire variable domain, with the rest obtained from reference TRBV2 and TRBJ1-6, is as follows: EPEVTQTPSHQVTQMGQEVILRCVPISNHLYFYWYRQILGQKVEFLVSFYNNEISEKSEIFDDQFSVERPDGSNFTLKIRSTKLEDSAMYFCASNRDSMLNSPLHFGNGTRLTVT.

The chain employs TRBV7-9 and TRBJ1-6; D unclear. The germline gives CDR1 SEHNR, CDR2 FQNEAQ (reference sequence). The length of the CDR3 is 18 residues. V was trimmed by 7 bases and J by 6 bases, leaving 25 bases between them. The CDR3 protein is CASISEANETILNSPLHF. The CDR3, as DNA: TGTGCCAGCATTTCTGAGGCTAATGAAACCATCCTTAATTCACCCCTCCACTTT. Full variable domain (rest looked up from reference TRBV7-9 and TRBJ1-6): DTGVSQNPRHKITKRGQNVTFRCDPISEHNRLYWYRQTLGQGPEFLTYFQNEAQLEKSRLLSDRFSAERPKGSFSTLEIQRTEQGDSAMYLCASISEANETILNSPLHFGNGTRLTVT.

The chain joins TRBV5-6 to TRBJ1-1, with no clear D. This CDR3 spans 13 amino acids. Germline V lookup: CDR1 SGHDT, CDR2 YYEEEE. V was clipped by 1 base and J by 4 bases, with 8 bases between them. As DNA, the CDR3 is TGTGCCAGCAGCTTGTGGGGATTCACTGAAGCTTTCTTT. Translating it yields CASSLWGFTEAFF.

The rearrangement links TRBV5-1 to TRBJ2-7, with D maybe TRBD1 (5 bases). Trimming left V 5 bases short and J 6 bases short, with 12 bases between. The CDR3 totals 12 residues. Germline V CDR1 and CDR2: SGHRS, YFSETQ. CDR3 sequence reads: CASSPSGPEQYF. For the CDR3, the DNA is TGCGCCAGCAGTCCATCAGGGCCCGAGCAGTACTTC. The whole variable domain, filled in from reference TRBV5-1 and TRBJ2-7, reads KAGVTQTPRYLIKTRGQQVTLSCSPISGHRSVSWYQQTPGQGLQFLFEYFSETQRNKGNFPGRFSGRQFSNSRSEMNVSTLELGDSALYLCASSPSGPEQYFGPGTRLTVT.

CDR3 protein: CASIHQITGQRTYEQYF. The CDR3 bases are TGCGCCAGCATCCACCAAATCACAGGCCAGAGAACCTACGAGCAGTACTTC. The genes are TRBV10-2 and TRBJ2-7; weak D call: TRBD1 (5 bases). Trimming removed 7 bases from V and 2 bases from J, with 24 bases in between. CDR1 is WSHSY and CDR2 is SAAADI in the germline V gene. The CDR3 is 17 amino acids.

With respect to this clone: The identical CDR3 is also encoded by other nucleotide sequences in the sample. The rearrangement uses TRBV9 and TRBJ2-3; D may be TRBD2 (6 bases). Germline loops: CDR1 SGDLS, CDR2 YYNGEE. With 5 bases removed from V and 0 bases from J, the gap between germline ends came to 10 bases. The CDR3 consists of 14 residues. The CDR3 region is CASSESGSTDTQYF. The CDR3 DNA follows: TGTGCCAGCAGTGAAAGCGGGAGCACAGATACGCAGTATTTT. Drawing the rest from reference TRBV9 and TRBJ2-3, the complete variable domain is DSGVTQTPKHLITATGQRVTLRCSPRSGDLSVYWYQQSLDQGLQFLIQYYNGEERAKGNILERFSAQQFPDLHSELNLSSLELGDSALYFCASSESGSTDTQYFGPGTRLTVL.

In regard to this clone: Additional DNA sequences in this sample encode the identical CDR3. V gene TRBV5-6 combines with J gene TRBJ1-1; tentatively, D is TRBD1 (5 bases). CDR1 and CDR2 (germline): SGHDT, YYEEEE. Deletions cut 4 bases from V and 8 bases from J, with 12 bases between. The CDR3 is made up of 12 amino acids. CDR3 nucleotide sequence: TGTGCCAGCAGCCTAGGGGTGACGGAAGCTTTCTTT. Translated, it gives CASSLGVTEAFF. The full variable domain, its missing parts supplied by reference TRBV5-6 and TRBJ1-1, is DAGVTQSPTHLIKTRGQQVTLRCSPKSGHDTVSWYQQALGQGPQFIFQYYEEEERQRGNFPDRFSGHQFPNYSSELNVNALLLGDSALYLCASSLGVTEAFFGQGTRLTVV.

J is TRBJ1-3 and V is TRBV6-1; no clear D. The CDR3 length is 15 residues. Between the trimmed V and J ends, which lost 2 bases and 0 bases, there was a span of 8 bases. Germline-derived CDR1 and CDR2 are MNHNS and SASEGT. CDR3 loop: CASSERTDSGNTIYF. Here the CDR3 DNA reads TGTGCCAGCAGTGAACGGACGGACTCTGGAAACACCATATATTTT.

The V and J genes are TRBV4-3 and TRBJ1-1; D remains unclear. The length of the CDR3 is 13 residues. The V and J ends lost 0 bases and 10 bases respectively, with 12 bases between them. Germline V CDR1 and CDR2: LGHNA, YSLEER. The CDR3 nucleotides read TGCGCCAGCAGCCAAGATAGGGAGGAGGGAGCTTTCTTT. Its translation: CASSQDREEGAFF.

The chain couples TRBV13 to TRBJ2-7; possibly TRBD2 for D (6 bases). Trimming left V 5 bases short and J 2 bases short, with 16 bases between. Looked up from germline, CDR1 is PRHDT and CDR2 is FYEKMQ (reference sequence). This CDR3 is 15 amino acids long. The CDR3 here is CASSPVRGVAYEQYF. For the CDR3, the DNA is TGTGCCAGCAGCCCAGTTCGCGGGGTTGCCTACGAGCAGTACTTC.

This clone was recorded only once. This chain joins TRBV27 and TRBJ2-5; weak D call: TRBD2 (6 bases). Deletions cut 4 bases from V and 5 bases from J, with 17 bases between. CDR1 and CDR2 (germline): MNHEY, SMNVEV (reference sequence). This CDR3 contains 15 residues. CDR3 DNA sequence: TGTGCCAGCAGTTCCAACCCTGCGGGGATGGAGACCCAGTACTTC. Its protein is CASSSNPAGMETQYF.

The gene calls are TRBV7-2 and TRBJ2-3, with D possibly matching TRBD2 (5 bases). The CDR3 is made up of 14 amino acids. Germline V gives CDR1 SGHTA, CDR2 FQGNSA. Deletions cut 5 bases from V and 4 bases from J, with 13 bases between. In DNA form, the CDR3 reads TGTGCCAGCAGCGCGGACTTGGGCCCAGATACGCAGTATTTT. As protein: CASSADLGPDTQYF.

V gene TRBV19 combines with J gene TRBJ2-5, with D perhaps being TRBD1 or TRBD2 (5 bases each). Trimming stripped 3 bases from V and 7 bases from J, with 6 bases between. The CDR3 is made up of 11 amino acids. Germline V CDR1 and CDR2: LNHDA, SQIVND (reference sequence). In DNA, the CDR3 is TGTGCCAGTAGTATTGGGGGGACCCAGTACTTC. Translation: CASSIGGTQYF.

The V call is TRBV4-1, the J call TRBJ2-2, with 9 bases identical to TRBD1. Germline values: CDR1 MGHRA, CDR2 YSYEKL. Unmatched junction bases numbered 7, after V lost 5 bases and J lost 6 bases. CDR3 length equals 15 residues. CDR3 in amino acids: CASSVTGGAAGELFF. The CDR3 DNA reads TGCGCCAGCAGCGTAACAGGGGGCGCAGCCGGGGAGCTGTTTTTT.

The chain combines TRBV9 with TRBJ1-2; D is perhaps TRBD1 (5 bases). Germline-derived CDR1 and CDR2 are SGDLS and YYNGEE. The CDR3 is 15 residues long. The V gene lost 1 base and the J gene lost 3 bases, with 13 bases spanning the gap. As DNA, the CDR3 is TGTGCCAGCAGCGTATCGGCAGGGCTCGACTATGGCTACACCTTC. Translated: CASSVSAGLDYGYTF.

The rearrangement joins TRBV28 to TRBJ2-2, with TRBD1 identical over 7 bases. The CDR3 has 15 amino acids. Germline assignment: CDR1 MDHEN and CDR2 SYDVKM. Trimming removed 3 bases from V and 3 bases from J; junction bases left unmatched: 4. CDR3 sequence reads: CASSLETGYTGELFF. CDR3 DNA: TGTGCCAGCAGTTTGGAGACAGGGTACACCGGGGAGCTGTTTTTT.

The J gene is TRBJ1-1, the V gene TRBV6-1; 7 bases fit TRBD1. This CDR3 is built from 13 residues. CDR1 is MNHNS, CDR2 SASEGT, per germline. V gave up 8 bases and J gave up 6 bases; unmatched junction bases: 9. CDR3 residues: CASEPPGGPEAFF. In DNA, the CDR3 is TGTGCCAGCGAACCCCCAGGGGGTCCTGAAGCTTTCTTT.

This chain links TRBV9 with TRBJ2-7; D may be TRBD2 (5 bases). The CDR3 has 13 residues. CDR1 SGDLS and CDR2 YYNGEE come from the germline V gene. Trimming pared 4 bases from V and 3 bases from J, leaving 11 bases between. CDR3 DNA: TGTGCCAGCAGCTCGGCGGGCGGCTACGAGCAGTACTTC. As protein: CASSSAGGYEQYF. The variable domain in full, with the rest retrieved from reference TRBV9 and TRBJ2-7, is DSGVTQTPKHLITATGQRVTLRCSPRSGDLSVYWYQQSLDQGLQFLIQYYNGEERAKGNILERFSAQQFPDLHSELNLSSLELGDSALYFCASSSAGGYEQYFGPGTRLTVT.

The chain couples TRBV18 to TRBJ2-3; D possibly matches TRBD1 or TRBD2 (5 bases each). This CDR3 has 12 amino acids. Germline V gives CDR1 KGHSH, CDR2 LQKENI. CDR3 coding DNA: TGTGCTCCGAGGGGCCCCCTGAGTACGCAGTATTTT. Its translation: CAPRGPLSTQYF.

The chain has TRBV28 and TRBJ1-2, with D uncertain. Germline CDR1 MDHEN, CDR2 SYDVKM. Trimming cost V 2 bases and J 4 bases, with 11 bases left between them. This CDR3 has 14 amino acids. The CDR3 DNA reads TGTGCCAGCAGTTTACCTCCTGGCGGCTATGGCTACACCTTC. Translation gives CASSLPPGGYGYTF.

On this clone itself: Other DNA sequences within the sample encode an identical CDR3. This chain's CDR3 is CASSYLSTDTQYF. CDR3 nucleotide sequence: TGTGCCAGCAGTTATTTAAGCACAGATACGCAGTATTTT. V is TRBV6-6 and J is TRBJ2-3; no reliable D call. Germline V gene sequence: CDR1 MNHNY, CDR2 SVGAGI (reference sequence). Trimming stripped 3 bases from V and 0 bases from J, with 4 bases between. This CDR3 comprises 13 residues.

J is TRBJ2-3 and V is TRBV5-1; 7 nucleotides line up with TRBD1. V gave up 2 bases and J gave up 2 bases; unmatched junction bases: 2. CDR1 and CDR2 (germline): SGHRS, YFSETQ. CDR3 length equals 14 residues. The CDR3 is CASSFGTDTDTQYF. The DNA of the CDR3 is TGCGCCAGCAGCTTCGGGACAGACACAGATACGCAGTATTTT.

CDR3 coding DNA: TGTGCCAGCAGCTTGTCGGCAGATACGCAGTATTTT. This encodes CASSLSADTQYF. The genes are TRBV5-6 and TRBJ2-3, with D uncertain. The V end lost 1 base, the J end lost 4 bases, and 4 bases lay between the germline ends. CDR3 length equals 12 residues. Germline-derived CDR1 and CDR2 are SGHDT and YYEEEE.

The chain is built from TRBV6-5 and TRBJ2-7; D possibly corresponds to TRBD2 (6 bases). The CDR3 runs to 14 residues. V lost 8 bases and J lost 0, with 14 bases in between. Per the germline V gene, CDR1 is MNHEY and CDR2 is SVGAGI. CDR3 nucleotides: TGTGCCAGCTCCTCCCCGGAGGGCTCCTACGAGCAGTACTTC. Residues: CASSSPEGSYEQYF.

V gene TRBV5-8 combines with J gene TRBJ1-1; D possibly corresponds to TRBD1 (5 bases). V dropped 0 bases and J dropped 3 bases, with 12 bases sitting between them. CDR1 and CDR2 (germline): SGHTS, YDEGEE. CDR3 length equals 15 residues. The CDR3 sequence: CASSLDWTTDTEAFF. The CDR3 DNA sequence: TGTGCCAGCAGCTTGGATTGGACAACCGACACTGAAGCTTTCTTT.

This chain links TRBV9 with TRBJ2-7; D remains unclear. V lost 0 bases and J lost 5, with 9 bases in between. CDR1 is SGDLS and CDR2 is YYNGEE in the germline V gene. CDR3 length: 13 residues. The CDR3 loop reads CASSVDGDDEQYF. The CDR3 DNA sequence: TGTGCCAGCAGCGTAGACGGTGATGACGAGCAGTACTTC.

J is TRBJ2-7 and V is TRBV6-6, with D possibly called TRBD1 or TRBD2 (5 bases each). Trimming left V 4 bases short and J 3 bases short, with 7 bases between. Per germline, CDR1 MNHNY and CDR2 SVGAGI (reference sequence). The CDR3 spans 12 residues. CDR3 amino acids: CASSWDLYEQYF. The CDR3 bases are TGTGCCAGCAGTTGGGACCTCTACGAGCAGTACTTC.